What follows are 10 T cell receptor beta chains derived from one specimen sequenced in a study of cytomegalovirus exposure and HLA in healthy donors. This PCR relied on a set of 60 Vbeta primers and 13 Jbeta primers. Assay used: immunoSEQ multiplex PCR; TCRdb lists only in-frame clones, some missing. The repertoire holds about 180,000 clones, with about 77% as singletons. Sequencing input: PBMCs. The receptors stem from a young man in good health and CMV-seronegative.

The chain has TRBV6-5 and TRBJ2-5; the match to TRBD1 covers 7 bases. The V gene end was trimmed by 3 bases and the J gene end by 5 bases; junction bases not matched to a gene: 9. The CDR3 sequence is 15 residues long. Germline V gene sequence: CDR1 MNHEY, CDR2 SVGAGI. The CDR3 loop is CASSYVRGQGETQYF. The CDR3 bases are TGTGCCAGCAGTTATGTGAGGGGGCAGGGGGAGACCCAGTACTTC.

The genes are TRBV11-2 and TRBJ2-7, with D perhaps TRBD2 (6 bases). Germline CDR1 is SGHAT and CDR2 is FQNNGV. V was pared by 5 bases and J by 3 bases, with 29 bases between. There are 19 residues in the CDR3. The CDR3: CASSPVRTGGQALYYEQYF. The CDR3 region has the DNA TGTGCCAGCAGCCCGGTGCGGACCGGAGGGCAAGCCCTCTACTACGAGCAGTACTTC.

This chain links TRBV7-9 with TRBJ2-2; 9 bases are shared with TRBD2. The J segment lost 2 bases and the V segment lost 5 bases, leaving 3 bases of the junction unmatched. Germline CDR1 and CDR2: SEHNR and FQNEAQ (reference sequence). The CDR3 is 15 residues long. CDR3 residues: CASSPTSGNTGELFF. CDR3 bases: TGTGCCAGCAGCCCGACTAGCGGAAACACCGGGGAGCTGTTTTTT.

This rearrangement joins TRBV10-2 to TRBJ2-3; unclear D gene. The CDR3 covers 12 residues. CDR1 and CDR2 from the germline V gene are WSHSY and SAAADI. Trimming stripped 2 bases from V and 6 bases from J, with 6 bases between. In nucleotides, the CDR3 is TGCGCCAGCAGTGAGAACCGGGATACGCAGTATTTT. Amino acids: CASSENRDTQYF.

This chain joins TRBV7-2 and TRBJ1-5, with 8 bases lining up with TRBD1. After removal of 4 bases from V and 2 bases from J, the junction contained 10 bases not matched to a gene. This CDR3 has 17 residues. CDR1 and CDR2 (germline): SGHTA, FQGNSA. CDR3 in amino acids: CASSSHFGQGGNQPQHF. The CDR3 DNA sequence: TGTGCCAGCAGCTCGCACTTCGGACAGGGTGGCAATCAGCCCCAGCATTTT.

CDR3 in amino acids: CASSAPPGQGATNEKLFF. CDR3 DNA: TGTGCCAGCAGCGCACCCCCGGGACAGGGGGCGACTAATGAAAAACTGTTTTTT. The chain couples TRBV5-6 to TRBJ1-4; 12 bases agree with TRBD1. Germline lookup yields CDR1 SGHDT and CDR2 YYEEEE. V shed 4 bases and J 2 bases; nucleotides not matched to a gene: 9. CDR3 size: 18 residues.

This sequence joins TRBV7-8 and TRBJ1-1; D gene unclear. CDR3 length: 14 amino acids. The V end lost 0 bases, the J end lost 6 bases, and 11 bases lay between the germline ends. CDR1 is SGHVS and CDR2 is FQNEAQ in the germline V gene. In DNA, the CDR3 is TGTGCCAGCAGCTTAGCCCAGACACCTCCTGAAGCTTTCTTT. The encoded protein is CASSLAQTPPEAFF.

Note on this clone: This specimen includes other DNA sequences encoding the same CDR3. V usage is TRBV7-6 and J usage is TRBJ1-5, with D unresolved. Germline assignment: CDR1 SGHVS and CDR2 FNYEAQ. V lost 1 base and J 0 bases, leaving 7 bases between the germline ends. The CDR3 consists of 15 residues. The CDR3 coding sequence is TGTGCCAGCAGCTTAGATAGCTATAGCAATCAGCCCCAGCATTTT. Residues: CASSLDSYSNQPQHF.

The rearrangement joins TRBV4-3 to TRBJ1-6, with D possibly matching TRBD1 (5 bases). Germline lookup yields CDR1 LGHNA and CDR2 YSLEER. The ends were cut back, 1 base at V and 10 bases at J, with 14 bases in the middle. CDR3 length: 15 residues. The CDR3 DNA is TGCGCCAGCAGCCAAGGGGGGAGGGTGGGGTCACCCCTCCACTTT. Its translation is CASSQGGRVGSPLHF.

The V call is TRBV4-2, the J call TRBJ2-7; possible D gene TRBD2, 5 bases. CDR3 length: 14 residues. Between the trimmed V and J ends, which lost 0 bases and 7 bases, there was a span of 13 bases. Germline V gene sequence: CDR1 LGHNA, CDR2 YNFKEQ. The CDR3 spells CASSQDPIKREQYF. DNA of the CDR3: TGTGCCAGCAGCCAAGACCCGATAAAGCGGGAGCAGTACTTC.